This entry lists 15 T cell receptor beta chains sequenced from one sample in a study of blood T cell repertoires in COVID-19. Profiling relied on immunoSEQ multiplex PCR, and the TCRdb table lists in-frame clones only, not all of them. The top ten hold around 8% of the sample, which has 130,000 to 150,000 clones, approximately 83% seen once. The sample comprised peripheral blood. The origin of the receptors is a woman aged 55-75 years with COVID-19, enrolled during active disease.

The gene calls are TRBV24-1 and TRBJ2-4, with 13 bases matching TRBD2. Trimming removed 3 bases from V and 5 bases from J; junction bases left unmatched: 3. The CDR3 is 16 residues long. CDR1 is KGHDR, CDR2 SFDVKD, per germline. CDR3 residues: CATSDGLAGVENIQYF. The CDR3 nucleotides read TGTGCCACCAGTGATGGACTAGCGGGGGTTGAAAACATTCAGTACTTC.

The chain is built from TRBV27 and TRBJ1-2; 10 bases align to TRBD1. CDR1 MNHEY and CDR2 SMNVEV come from the germline V gene (reference sequence). This CDR3 is 15 amino acids long. The junction had 6 bases not matched to a gene; V was cut back by 6 bases and J by 2 bases. The DNA of the CDR3 is TGTGCCAGCAGGCCTGCGACAGGGGGCAACTATGGCTACACCTTC. It is translated as CASRPATGGNYGYTF.

The chain joins TRBV7-9 to TRBJ1-2; D remains ambiguous. The V end was cut by 7 bases, the J end by 2 bases, with 20 bases between. Germline V gene data show CDR1 as SEHNR and CDR2 as FQNEAQ (reference sequence). The CDR3 runs 16 residues. Written as DNA, the CDR3 is TGTGCCAGCATCCGACTAGGGAGAGGACCGAACTATGGCTACACCTTC. Its translation: CASIRLGRGPNYGYTF. Drawing the rest from reference TRBV7-9 and TRBJ1-2, the complete variable domain is DTGVSQNPRHKITKRGQNVTFRCDPISEHNRLYWYRQTLGQGPEFLTYFQNEAQLEKSRLLSDRFSAERPKGSFSTLEIQRTEQGDSAMYLCASIRLGRGPNYGYTFGSGTRLTVV.

The chain couples TRBV5-6 to TRBJ2-1; 15 bases map to TRBD2. Germline assignment: CDR1 SGHDT and CDR2 YYEEEE. This CDR3 is 15 amino acids long. V shed 2 bases and J 9 bases; nucleotides not matched to a gene: 3. The CDR3 nucleotides read TGTGCCAGCAGCTTCCAGGGACTAGCGGGGGGTGAGCAGTTCTTC. As protein: CASSFQGLAGGEQFF.

The genes are TRBV7-9 and TRBJ1-2; perhaps TRBD1 as D (5 bases). V lost 5 bases and J 6 bases, leaving 19 bases between the germline ends. Per germline, CDR1 SEHNR and CDR2 FQNEAQ (reference sequence). CDR3 length: 15 amino acids. CDR3 sequence (DNA): TGTGCCAGCAGCGACAAAAAAGCAGGGAATAATGGCTACACCTTC. It encodes CASSDKKAGNNGYTF. The full variable domain, completed using reference TRBV7-9 and TRBJ1-2, is DTGVSQNPRHKITKRGQNVTFRCDPISEHNRLYWYRQTLGQGPEFLTYFQNEAQLEKSRLLSDRFSAERPKGSFSTLEIQRTEQGDSAMYLCASSDKKAGNNGYTFGSGTRLTVV.

The chain carries TRBV6-1 and TRBJ1-5; D is perhaps TRBD1 (5 bases). This CDR3 has 14 residues. The V gene's germline CDR1 is MNHNS and CDR2 SASEGT. V gave up 2 bases and J gave up 7 bases, with 12 bases separating them. The CDR3: CASSESTPGQPQHF. Here the CDR3 DNA reads TGTGCCAGCAGTGAAAGCACCCCAGGGCAGCCCCAGCATTTT.

This sequence joins TRBV1 and TRBJ2-3; the table's TRBD2 call for D was not verified on the DNA. TRBV1 is an annotated pseudogene. The CDR3 runs to 15 residues. The CDR3 nucleotides are TGCACCAGCAGCCAACGAGGCCGAATTACGGATACGCAGTATTTT. It yields the protein CTSSQRGRITDTQYF.

The chain joins TRBV28 to TRBJ2-7; 7 positions agree with TRBD1. This CDR3 region has 17 residues. Germline V gene sequence: CDR1 MDHEN, CDR2 SYDVKM. The junction had 12 bases not matched to a gene; V was cut back by 2 bases and J by 2 bases. CDR3 in amino acids: CASSLNRDSPLPYEQYF. Here the CDR3 DNA reads TGTGCCAGCAGTTTAAACCGGGACAGTCCTCTTCCCTACGAGCAGTACTTC.

J is TRBJ2-7 and V is TRBV5-1; D is unclear. Germline lookup yields CDR1 SGHRS and CDR2 YFSETQ. The ends were cut back, 4 bases at V and 5 bases at J, with 13 bases in the middle. This CDR3 has 13 amino acids. The CDR3 coding sequence is TGCGCCAGCAGCACCCGGGTCGCGGACGAGCAGTACTTC. Its translation: CASSTRVADEQYF.

In its sample, this clone was seen a few times. This sequence joins TRBV2 and TRBJ1-5, with 8 positions matching TRBD1. This CDR3 is 13 amino acids long. The V gene's germline CDR1 is SNHLY and CDR2 FYNNEI. Trimming took 7 bases from V and 6 from J; bases not matched to a gene: 5. The CDR3 reads CASTGQVSQPQHF. DNA of the CDR3: TGTGCCAGCACGGGACAGGTCAGTCAGCCCCAGCATTTT.

The chain has TRBV7-9 and TRBJ1-4; D might be TRBD1 (5 bases). The CDR3 contains 16 residues. Germline CDR1 SEHNR, CDR2 FQNEAQ (reference sequence). Trimming left V 5 bases short and J 11 bases short, with 24 bases between. The CDR3 region is CASSTADSTMNLKLFF. For the CDR3, the DNA is TGTGCCAGCAGCACAGCTGACAGTACCATGAATCTGAAACTGTTTTTT. The full variable domain, in which reference TRBV7-9 and TRBJ1-4 provide the parts outside the CDR3, is DTGVSQNPRHKITKRGQNVTFRCDPISEHNRLYWYRQTLGQGPEFLTYFQNEAQLEKSRLLSDRFSAERPKGSFSTLEIQRTEQGDSAMYLCASSTADSTMNLKLFFGSGTQLSVL.

The rearrangement links TRBV19 to TRBJ2-6; D not resolved. Per the germline V gene, CDR1 is LNHDA and CDR2 is SQIVND (reference sequence). Deletions cut 5 bases from V and 0 bases from J, with 5 bases between. CDR3 length: 14 amino acids. CDR3 residues: CASSPSSGANVLTF. CDR3 DNA sequence: TGTGCCAGTAGTCCGAGCTCTGGGGCCAACGTCCTGACTTTC.

The V gene is TRBV19, the J gene TRBJ2-6; the D is unclear. This CDR3 spans 16 amino acids. The V gene's germline CDR1 is LNHDA and CDR2 SQIVND (reference sequence). Trimming removed 5 bases at V and 0 bases at J, with 11 bases between. The CDR3 nucleotides read TGTGCCAGTAGTCCTGGCAGGTTCTCTGGGGCCAACGTCCTGACTTTC. Protein sequence: CASSPGRFSGANVLTF.

The chain recombines TRBV4-1 with TRBJ1-6, with 12 bases aligning to TRBD1. Germline trimming cut 4 bases from V and 0 bases from J; bases unmatched to any gene: 10. Germline-derived CDR1 and CDR2 are MGHRA and YSYEKL. CDR3 length equals 20 residues. The DNA for the CDR3 is TGCGCCAGCAGCCCACCGGGACAGGGGGCTCTTAGCTCCTATAATTCACCCCTCCACTTT. As protein: CASSPPGQGALSSYNSPLHF.

The rearrangement joins TRBV27 to TRBJ1-2, with 10 bases lining up with TRBD1. J gave up 7 bases and V 6 bases, and 8 bases lay outside the gene matches. There are 14 residues in the CDR3. Germline V gene lookup returns CDR1 MNHEY and CDR2 SMNVEV (reference sequence). The CDR3 sequence is CASRTRQGAGGYTF. The CDR3 DNA sequence: TGTGCCAGCAGGACGAGACAGGGGGCGGGTGGCTACACCTTC.